The next 30 T cell receptor beta chains were all read from a single sample in a study of cytomegalovirus exposure and HLA in healthy donors. Primers for the PCR totalled 60 Vbeta and 13 Jbeta. Some clones are missing from TCRdb's copy, which holds only in-frame ones; the method was immunoSEQ multiplex PCR. The repertoire holds a few hundred thousand clones, with 70% to 90% as singletons. The sequencing sample was made of PBMCs. These receptors originate from a woman aged 18-29 years in good health and CMV-seronegative.

This clone showed up just once. The chain recombines TRBV5-6 with TRBJ1-5; D is undetermined. In germline, CDR1 is SGHDT, CDR2 YYEEEE. This CDR3 contains 15 residues. V lost 3 bases and J lost 2, with 12 bases in between. For the CDR3, the DNA is TGTGCCAGCAGCTGGGGAGACGGTCGCAATCAGCCCCAGCATTTT. Translating it yields CASSWGDGRNQPQHF.

This clone turned up a few times. The chain combines TRBV27 with TRBJ2-1, with 14 bases fitting TRBD2. This CDR3 has 16 residues. The germline V gene encodes CDR1 MNHEY and CDR2 SMNVEV (reference sequence). Germline trimming cut 2 bases from V and 8 bases from J; bases unmatched to any gene: 5. The CDR3 loop reads CASSLRTSGGFDEQFF. The CDR3 DNA is TGTGCCAGCAGTTTAAGGACTAGCGGGGGGTTCGATGAGCAGTTCTTC.

The gene calls are TRBV11-2 and TRBJ2-7; D is undetermined. Germline V lookup: CDR1 SGHAT, CDR2 FQNNGV. This CDR3 comprises 14 residues. The germline V and J ends were trimmed by 2 bases and 1 base, with 9 bases remaining between them. Here the CDR3 reads CASSLMTPSYEQYF. CDR3 bases: TGTGCCAGCAGCTTAATGACTCCATCCTACGAGCAGTACTTC.

The rearrangement uses TRBV9 and TRBJ2-2, with 9 nucleotides matching TRBD2. Trimming cost V 0 bases and J 0 bases; bases outside gene matches: 3. The CDR3 is 17 amino acids. Germline V gene lookup returns CDR1 SGDLS and CDR2 YYNGEE. The CDR3: CASSVVPSGANTGELFF. The CDR3 nucleotides are TGTGCCAGCAGCGTAGTCCCTAGCGGGGCGAACACCGGGGAGCTGTTTTTT.

The gene calls are TRBV6-1 and TRBJ2-3, with D possibly TRBD1 on 5 matching bases. Germline loops: CDR1 MNHNS, CDR2 SASEGT. The CDR3 contains 13 residues. The V and J ends lost 6 bases and 4 bases respectively, with 11 bases between them. The CDR3 nucleotides are TGTGCCAGCAGCTCCAGGGTTGCAGATACGCAGTATTTT. It codes for CASSSRVADTQYF.

This clone showed up just a few times. The chain combines TRBV15 with TRBJ2-5; the match to TRBD2 covers 14 bases. This CDR3 spans 16 amino acids. The junction had 2 bases not matched to a gene; V was cut back by 0 bases and J by 5 bases. In germline, CDR1 is LNHNV, CDR2 YYDKDF (reference sequence). The CDR3 DNA reads TGTGCCACCAGCAGAGATTGGACTAGCGGGGGGGAGACCCAGTACTTC. The encoded protein is CATSRDWTSGGETQYF. Full variable domain (remainder filled in from reference TRBV15 and TRBJ2-5): DAMVIQNPRYQVTQFGKPVTLSCSQTLNHNVMYWYQQKSSQAPKLLFHYYDKDFNNEADTPDNFQSRRPNTSFCFLDIRSPGLGDTAMYLCATSRDWTSGGETQYFGPGTRLLVL.

The J gene is TRBJ1-6, the V gene TRBV25-1; 7 bases match TRBD1. Germline CDR1 is MGHDK and CDR2 is SYGVNS. Unmatched junction bases numbered 9, after V lost 6 bases and J lost 7 bases. CDR3 length: 15 amino acids. The CDR3 bases are TGTGCCAGCAGAACAGACAGGGTGGAAAATTCACCCCTCCACTTT. It specifies CASRTDRVENSPLHF.

This clone showed up just once. The gene calls are TRBV5-1 and TRBJ1-2; no definite D call. The germline V gene has CDR1 SGHRS and CDR2 YFSETQ. V dropped 4 bases and J dropped 4 bases, with 17 bases sitting between them. The CDR3 loop spans 15 amino acids. CDR3 DNA: TGCGCCAGCAGCCCGCCGGTCGGCGACACCTATGGCTACACCTTC. This codes for CASSPPVGDTYGYTF.

The chain has TRBV2 and TRBJ2-1; tentatively, D is TRBD2 (5 bases). The germline gives CDR1 SNHLY, CDR2 FYNNEI. The CDR3 is made up of 13 amino acids. V was shortened by 9 bases and J by 3 bases, with 12 bases between the two germline ends. The CDR3 reads CASFGNNYNEQFF. The CDR3 DNA is TGTGCCAGTTTCGGGAACAACTACAATGAGCAGTTCTTC.

The chain carries TRBV5-6 and TRBJ2-2, with 9 bases matching TRBD1. The CDR3 runs 14 residues. Germline values: CDR1 SGHDT, CDR2 YYEEEE. V was pared by 8 bases and J by 7 bases, with 9 bases of the junction left unmatched. CDR3 protein: CASAPGQGYGELFF. CDR3 in DNA: TGTGCCAGTGCACCGGGACAGGGATACGGGGAGCTGTTTTTT.

The count of this clone is one. This chain uses TRBV18 with TRBJ1-5; 7 nucleotides agree with TRBD1. Germline trimming cut 2 bases from V and 0 bases from J; bases unmatched to any gene: 10. From germline, CDR1 is KGHSH and CDR2 LQKENI. The CDR3 covers 18 residues. The CDR3 DNA reads TGTGCCAGCTCACCAGTACCCGGGACAGCATATAGCAATCAGCCCCAGCATTTT. Translating gives CASSPVPGTAYSNQPQHF. Full variable domain (remainder filled in from reference TRBV18 and TRBJ1-5): NAGVMQNPRHLVRRRGQEARLRCSPMKGHSHVYWYRQLPEEGLKFMVYLQKENIIDESGMPKERFSAEFPKEGPSILRIQQVVRGDSAAYFCASSPVPGTAYSNQPQHFGDGTRLSIL.

The chain is built from TRBV27 and TRBJ1-2, with 11 bases lining up with TRBD1. J lost 7 bases, V lost 6 bases, and 1 base had no gene match. Germline V gene sequence: CDR1 MNHEY, CDR2 SMNVEV (reference sequence). CDR3 length equals 12 residues. The CDR3 DNA reads as TGTGCCAGCAGGGACAGGGGGCTTGGCTACACCTTC. Protein: CASRDRGLGYTF.

The CDR3 sequence is CASTLAGDNEQFF. CDR3 nucleotide sequence: TGTGCCAGCACTCTAGCGGGGGACAATGAGCAGTTCTTC. This chain connects TRBV2 to TRBJ2-1; 10 bases line up with TRBD2. Germline V lookup: CDR1 SNHLY, CDR2 FYNNEI. CDR3 size: 13 residues. The ends lost 7 bases at V and 5 bases at J; junction bases unmatched: 2.

The chain uses TRBV5-1 and TRBJ2-6; tentatively, D is TRBD1 (5 bases). Germline V gene lookup returns CDR1 SGHRS and CDR2 YFSETQ. The CDR3 sequence is 20 residues long. Trimming shortened V by 0 bases and J by 0 bases, and 19 bases separated the two germline ends. DNA for the CDR3: TGCGCCAGCAGCTTGGAGGTATCCAGGGATAAATACTCTGGGGCCAACGTCCTGACTTTC. Translation: CASSLEVSRDKYSGANVLTF.

V gene TRBV2 combines with J gene TRBJ1-1; D is unresolved. Trimming shortened V by 5 bases and J by 11 bases, and 12 bases separated the two germline ends. The CDR3 sequence is 11 residues long. Germline V gene data show CDR1 as SNHLY and CDR2 as FYNNEI. The CDR3 DNA is TGTGCCAGCAGTACCTACGGCGGGGCTTTCTTT. As protein: CASSTYGGAFF.

The chain couples TRBV12-1 to TRBJ2-5; the table's D call of TRBD2 was not tested on the DNA. Near its end, the DNA agrees better with TRBJ2-7, so the J call may be wrong. TRBV12-1 is a known pseudogene. The CDR3 has 16 amino acids. The CDR3 region has the DNA TGTGCCAGCAGCCTTGTGCCTTTTATGAGCTCCTACGAGCAGTACTTC. Translating it yields CASSLVPFMSSYEQYF.

This chain uses TRBV27 with TRBJ2-1; perhaps TRBD1 as D (6 bases). V shed 5 bases and J shed 3 bases, with 8 bases lying between them. Germline CDR1 is MNHEY and CDR2 is SMNVEV (reference sequence). This CDR3 spans 13 amino acids. As DNA, the CDR3 is TGTGCCAGCAGTCGGGACATCTACAATGAGCAGTTCTTC. This translates into CASSRDIYNEQFF.

CDR3 amino acids: CASSQEGTGLTYEQYF. The CDR3 nucleotides read TGCGCCAGCAGCCAAGAGGGGACAGGGCTCACCTACGAGCAGTACTTC. The chain links TRBV4-1 to TRBJ2-7, with 9 positions matching TRBD1. Losses at the gene ends were 0 bases for V and 2 bases for J; bases not matched to a gene: 5. Germline lookup yields CDR1 MGHRA and CDR2 YSYEKL. The CDR3 sequence is 16 residues long.

V and J are TRBV2 and TRBJ1-1; 8 bases map to TRBD1. V was pared by 6 bases and J by 1 base, with 4 bases of the junction left unmatched. The CDR3 is 14 amino acids. In germline, CDR1 is SNHLY, CDR2 FYNNEI. CDR3: CASSEGTGNTEAFF. The CDR3 DNA reads as TGTGCCAGCAGCGAGGGGACAGGGAACACTGAAGCTTTCTTT.

V usage is TRBV19 and J usage is TRBJ1-3, with D unresolved. CDR3 length equals 14 residues. V was cut by 3 bases and J by 0 bases, with 6 bases left in between. Germline lookup yields CDR1 LNHDA and CDR2 SQIVND (reference sequence). CDR3 DNA sequence: TGTGCCAGTAGTATGTTATCCTCTGGAAACACCATATATTTT. Translating it yields CASSMLSSGNTIYF.

V is TRBV25-1 and J is TRBJ2-2, with 9 bases aligning to TRBD2. This CDR3 has 13 residues. Trimming removed 6 bases from V and 4 bases from J; junction bases left unmatched: 0. CDR1 and CDR2 from the germline V gene are MGHDK and SYGVNS. The CDR3 loop is CASRLAGTGELFF. CDR3 DNA: TGTGCCAGCAGACTAGCGGGCACCGGGGAGCTGTTTTTT. The full variable domain, completed using reference TRBV25-1 and TRBJ2-2, is EADIYQTPRYLVIGTGKKITLECSQTMGHDKMYWYQQDPGMELHLIHYSYGVNSTEKGDLSSESTVSRIRTEHFPLTLESARPSHTSQYLCASRLAGTGELFFGEGSRLTVL.

The rearrangement uses TRBV7-9 and TRBJ1-2; 8 bases fit TRBD1. The length of the CDR3 is 15 residues. Trimming took 1 base from V and 5 from J; bases not matched to a gene: 6. Germline assignment: CDR1 SEHNR and CDR2 FQNEAQ (reference sequence). The CDR3 DNA reads as TGTGCCAGCAGCTTAGTCCCGGACAGGGCATATGGCTACACCTTC. This encodes CASSLVPDRAYGYTF. The full variable domain, its missing parts supplied by reference TRBV7-9 and TRBJ1-2, is DTGVSQNPRHKITKRGQNVTFRCDPISEHNRLYWYRQTLGQGPEFLTYFQNEAQLEKSRLLSDRFSAERPKGSFSTLEIQRTEQGDSAMYLCASSLVPDRAYGYTFGSGTRLTVV.

J is TRBJ2-2 and V is TRBV29-1; TRBD1 is a possible D gene (5 bases). V was shortened by 6 bases and J by 0 bases, with 14 bases between the two germline ends. The germline CDR1 and CDR2 sequences are SQVTM and ANQGSEA. The CDR3 extends over 15 amino acids. In DNA form, the CDR3 reads TGCAGCGTCTCTTCTAGGGGTTCGAACACCGGGGAGCTGTTTTTT. It specifies CSVSSRGSNTGELFF.

V gene TRBV5-4 combines with J gene TRBJ1-3; D is possibly TRBD1 (5 bases). The CDR3 has 16 residues. Trimming removed 6 bases from V and 1 base from J, with 17 bases in between. Germline V gene sequence: CDR1 SGHNT, CDR2 YYREEE (reference sequence). CDR3 in DNA: TGTGCCAGCACCTTTTGGGGGGGGGAATCTGGAAACACCATATATTTT. Residues: CASTFWGGESGNTIYF.

The rearrangement links TRBV27 to TRBJ1-1; tentatively, D is TRBD1 (6 bases). Trimming removed 0 bases from V and 8 bases from J, with 7 bases in between. Germline V gene data show CDR1 as MNHEY and CDR2 as SMNVEV (reference sequence). CDR3 size: 12 residues. The CDR3 loop reads CASSLSDREAFF. Written as DNA, the CDR3 is TGTGCCAGCAGTTTATCCGACAGGGAAGCTTTCTTT.

The V gene is TRBV5-1, the J gene TRBJ1-1; the match to TRBD1 covers 7 bases. CDR3 length: 14 residues. V shed 5 bases and J 0 bases; nucleotides not matched to a gene: 4. Looked up from germline, CDR1 is SGHRS and CDR2 is YFSETQ. CDR3 residues: CASRPGQLNTEAFF. The CDR3 DNA follows: TGCGCCAGCAGACCGGGACAGCTGAACACTGAAGCTTTCTTT. Looking up the rest from reference TRBV5-1 and TRBJ1-1 gives the full variable domain: KAGVTQTPRYLIKTRGQQVTLSCSPISGHRSVSWYQQTPGQGLQFLFEYFSETQRNKGNFPGRFSGRQFSNSRSEMNVSTLELGDSALYLCASRPGQLNTEAFFGQGTRLTVV.

The chain links TRBV9 to TRBJ2-1, with D perhaps matching TRBD1 (6 bases). V dropped 5 bases and J dropped 5 bases, with 20 bases sitting between them. There are 16 residues in the CDR3. Germline loops: CDR1 SGDLS, CDR2 YYNGEE. The CDR3 DNA follows: TGTGCCAGCAGTGCCGCAGTTGGGGGCCGCCACAATGAGCAGTTCTTC. It translates to CASSAAVGGRHNEQFF.

J is TRBJ1-6 and V is TRBV19; TRBD1 matches at 7 bases. V lost 3 bases and J lost 6; bases outside the gene matches: 5. Germline assignment: CDR1 LNHDA and CDR2 SQIVND (reference sequence). The CDR3 totals 15 residues. Here the CDR3 DNA reads TGTGCCAGTAGTATGGGGACAGCCTCTAATTCACCCCTCCACTTT. It specifies CASSMGTASNSPLHF.

The rearrangement links TRBV7-9 to TRBJ1-1; weak D call: TRBD1 (6 bases). The CDR3 loop spans 14 amino acids. Germline values: CDR1 SEHNR, CDR2 FQNEAQ (reference sequence). Trimming took off 1 base at V and 2 bases at J, with 8 bases between the two ends. CDR3 DNA sequence: TGTGCCAGCAGCTTAGGACAGGTTAACACTGAAGCTTTCTTT. Residues: CASSLGQVNTEAFF.

The gene calls are TRBV19 and TRBJ1-2; a possible D gene is TRBD1 (6 bases). The CDR3 sequence is 15 residues long. V was pared by 7 bases and J by 3 bases, with 18 bases between. Germline loops: CDR1 LNHDA, CDR2 SQIVND (reference sequence). The CDR3 is CASIRSGAIDYGYTF. In DNA form, the CDR3 reads TGTGCCAGTATCAGATCAGGGGCGATTGACTATGGCTACACCTTC.